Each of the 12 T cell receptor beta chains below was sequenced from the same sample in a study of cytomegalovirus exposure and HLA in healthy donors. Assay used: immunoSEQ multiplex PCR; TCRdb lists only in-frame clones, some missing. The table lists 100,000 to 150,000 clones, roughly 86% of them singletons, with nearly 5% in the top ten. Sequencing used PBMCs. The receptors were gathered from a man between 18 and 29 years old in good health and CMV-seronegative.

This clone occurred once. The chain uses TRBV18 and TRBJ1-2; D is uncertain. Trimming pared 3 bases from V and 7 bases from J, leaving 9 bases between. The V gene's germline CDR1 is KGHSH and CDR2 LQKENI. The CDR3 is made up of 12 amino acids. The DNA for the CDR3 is TGTGCCAGCTCACCCCCGGCGGGTGGCTACACCTTC. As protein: CASSPPAGGYTF.

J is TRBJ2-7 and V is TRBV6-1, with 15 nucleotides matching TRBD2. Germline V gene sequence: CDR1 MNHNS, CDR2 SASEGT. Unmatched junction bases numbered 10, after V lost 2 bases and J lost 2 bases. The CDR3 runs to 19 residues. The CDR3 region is CASSERAVGLAGGAYEQYF. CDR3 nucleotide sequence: TGTGCCAGCAGTGAAAGGGCGGTCGGACTAGCGGGGGGGGCCTACGAGCAGTACTTC.

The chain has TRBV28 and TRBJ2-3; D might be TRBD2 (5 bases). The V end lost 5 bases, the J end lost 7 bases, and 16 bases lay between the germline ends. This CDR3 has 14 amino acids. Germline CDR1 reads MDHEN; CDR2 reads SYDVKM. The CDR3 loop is CASSGPAEKHTQYF. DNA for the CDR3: TGTGCCAGCAGTGGTCCAGCGGAAAAGCATACGCAGTATTTT.

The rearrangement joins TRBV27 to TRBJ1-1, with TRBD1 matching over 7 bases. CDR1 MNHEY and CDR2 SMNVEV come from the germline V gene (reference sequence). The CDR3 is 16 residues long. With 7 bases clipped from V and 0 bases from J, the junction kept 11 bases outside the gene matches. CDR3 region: CASNRGTDRVNTEAFF. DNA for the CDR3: TGTGCCAGCAACCGAGGGACAGATAGGGTGAACACTGAAGCTTTCTTT.

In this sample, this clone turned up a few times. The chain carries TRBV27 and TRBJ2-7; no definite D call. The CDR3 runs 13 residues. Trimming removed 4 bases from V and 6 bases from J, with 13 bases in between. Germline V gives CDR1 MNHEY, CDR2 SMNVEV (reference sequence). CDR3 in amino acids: CASSSSAGREQYF. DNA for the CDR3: TGTGCCAGCAGTTCAAGCGCCGGCCGCGAGCAGTACTTC.

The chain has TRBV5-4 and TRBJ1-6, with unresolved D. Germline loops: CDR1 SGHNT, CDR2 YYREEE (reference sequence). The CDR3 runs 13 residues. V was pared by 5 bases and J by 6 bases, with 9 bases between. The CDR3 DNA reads TGTGCCAGCAGTGACACCGTTAATTCACCCCTCCACTTT. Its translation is CASSDTVNSPLHF.

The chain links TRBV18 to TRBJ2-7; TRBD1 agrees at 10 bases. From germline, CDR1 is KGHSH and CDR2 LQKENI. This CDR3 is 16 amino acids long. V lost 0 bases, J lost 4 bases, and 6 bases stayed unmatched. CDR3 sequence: CASSPPWTGGKYEQYF. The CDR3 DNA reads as TGTGCCAGCTCACCACCGTGGACAGGGGGTAAATACGAGCAGTACTTC.

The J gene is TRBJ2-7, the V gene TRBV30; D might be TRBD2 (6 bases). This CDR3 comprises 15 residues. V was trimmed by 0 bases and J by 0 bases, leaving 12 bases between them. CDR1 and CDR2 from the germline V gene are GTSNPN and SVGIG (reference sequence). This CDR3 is CAWSVGTPSSYEQYF. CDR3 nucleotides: TGTGCCTGGAGTGTTGGGACTCCCAGCTCCTACGAGCAGTACTTC.

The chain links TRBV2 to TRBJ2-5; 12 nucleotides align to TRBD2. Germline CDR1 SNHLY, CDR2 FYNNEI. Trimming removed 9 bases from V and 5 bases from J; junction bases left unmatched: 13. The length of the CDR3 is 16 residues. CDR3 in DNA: TGTGCCAGGCAGGGAGCTAGCGGGGGGGCGGTCGAGACCCAGTACTTC. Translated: CARQGASGGAVETQYF.

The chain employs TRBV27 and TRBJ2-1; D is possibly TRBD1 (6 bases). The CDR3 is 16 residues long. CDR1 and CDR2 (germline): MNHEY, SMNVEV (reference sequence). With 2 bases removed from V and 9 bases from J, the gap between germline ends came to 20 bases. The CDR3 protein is CASSLKGVRGRTEQFF. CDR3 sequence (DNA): TGTGCCAGCAGTTTAAAGGGGGTCAGGGGTAGGACTGAGCAGTTCTTC.

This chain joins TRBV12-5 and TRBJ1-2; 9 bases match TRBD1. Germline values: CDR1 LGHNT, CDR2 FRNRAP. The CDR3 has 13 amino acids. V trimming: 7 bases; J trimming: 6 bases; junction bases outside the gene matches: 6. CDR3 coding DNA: TGTGCTAGTGCCCTGGGACAGGGCGATGGCTACACCTTC. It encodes CASALGQGDGYTF.

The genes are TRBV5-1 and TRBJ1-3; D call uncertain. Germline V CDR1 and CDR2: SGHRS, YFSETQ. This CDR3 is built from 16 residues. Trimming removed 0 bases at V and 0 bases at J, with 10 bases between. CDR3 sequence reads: CASSLATISSGNTIYF. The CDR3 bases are TGCGCCAGCAGCTTGGCAACGATCAGCTCTGGAAACACCATATATTTT.